The 9 T cell receptor beta chains reported below all come from one sample, sequenced in a study of shared clonotypes between healthy human individuals (dated by TCRdb to the early 2020s). Libraries were made using the immunoSEQ multiplex PCR assay. TCRdb holds this immuneACCESS table with in-frame rearrangements only. Some clones are missing; in checked studies, unresolved V genes explain under half, and the rest has no known cause. The sample table holds some 1,600,000 clones, of which nearly 99% were seen once. 0.4% to 0.55% of the sample is taken by the ten largest. The sample taken for sequencing was naive CD4+ T cells sorted from blood. The sample's cell subset or site label is to be understood as: CD45RA+ positively selected. These TCRs come from a young man in good health.

The chain couples TRBV4-3 to TRBJ2-2; 8 nucleotides agree with TRBD2. CDR3 length: 15 amino acids. Germline CDR1 LGHNA, CDR2 YSLEER. J was trimmed by 3 bases and V by 2 bases; bases with no gene match: 2. CDR3 sequence: CASSQPTSDTGELFF. The CDR3 region has the DNA TGCGCCAGCAGCCAACCGACTAGCGACACCGGGGAGCTGTTTTTT.

Comment on this clone: The sample contains more than one DNA sequence encoding this CDR3. J is TRBJ1-5 and V is TRBV6-5; TRBD1 matches 9 bases. The germline V gene encodes CDR1 MNHEY and CDR2 SVGAGI. The J segment lost 7 bases and the V segment lost 0 bases, leaving 4 bases of the junction unmatched. This CDR3 region has 15 residues. The CDR3, as DNA: TGTGCCAGCAGTTACTCGGGACAGGGTAACCAGCCCCAGCATTTT. Its protein is CASSYSGQGNQPQHF.

This clone has just one count. The rearrangement links TRBV29-1 to TRBJ2-7; TRBD2 aligns across 7 bases. The germline CDR1 and CDR2 sequences are SQVTM and ANQGSEA. The CDR3 is 13 amino acids. V trimming: 1 base; J trimming: 6 bases; junction bases outside the gene matches: 6. In DNA, the CDR3 is TGCAGCGTTGAAGGGACTAGTTCGCGCGAGCAGTACTTC. Residues: CSVEGTSSREQYF.

The chain carries TRBV30 and TRBJ1-5, with D maybe TRBD1 (5 bases). The CDR3 totals 13 residues. Germline V lookup: CDR1 GTSNPN, CDR2 SVGIG (reference sequence). Trimming cost V 2 bases and J 7 bases, with 12 bases left between them. In DNA, the CDR3 is TGTGCCTGGAGTACAGGATTGGGGCAGCCCCAGCATTTT. It specifies CAWSTGLGQPQHF.

This chain joins TRBV7-9 and TRBJ1-4; 7 bases match TRBD1. The germline V gene encodes CDR1 SEHNR and CDR2 FQNEAQ (reference sequence). CDR3 length: 14 residues. V trimming: 5 bases; J trimming: 5 bases; junction bases outside the gene matches: 5. CDR3: CASSPGTVNEKLFF. The CDR3 nucleotides are TGTGCCAGCAGCCCCGGGACAGTCAATGAAAAACTGTTTTTT.

The rearrangement joins TRBV9 to TRBJ2-3; 7 bases are shared with TRBD2. The trim removed 3 bases at V and 3 bases at J, leaving 10 bases unmatched. The germline V gene has CDR1 SGDLS and CDR2 YYNGEE. The CDR3 is 16 residues long. This CDR3 reads CASSDLRLGRTDTQYF. The CDR3 DNA follows: TGTGCCAGCAGCGACCTGCGACTCGGGAGGACAGATACGCAGTATTTT.

V gene TRBV7-2 combines with J gene TRBJ2-1, with D hard to call. Germline CDR1 and CDR2: SGHTA and FQGNSA. The CDR3 consists of 14 residues. V lost 2 bases and J 3 bases, leaving 8 bases between the germline ends. CDR3 in amino acids: CASSLSELYNEQFF. CDR3 DNA: TGTGCCAGCAGCTTAAGCGAGCTCTACAATGAGCAGTTCTTC.

In the case of this clone: Within the sample, other DNA sequences also encode this same CDR3. The chain recombines TRBV5-4 with TRBJ2-7; no clear D. The CDR3 extends over 12 amino acids. CDR1 and CDR2 (germline): SGHNT, YYREEE (reference sequence). Trimming took off 2 bases at V and 1 base at J, with 4 bases between the two ends. The CDR3 is CASSLQSYEQYF. The DNA of the CDR3 is TGTGCCAGCAGCTTACAGTCCTACGAGCAGTACTTC.

The chain links TRBV5-5 to TRBJ2-2; D might be TRBD2 (5 bases). The germline V gene encodes CDR1 SGHKS and CDR2 YYEKEE (reference sequence). Trimming took 2 bases from V and 1 from J, leaving 9 bases between them. This CDR3 comprises 15 residues. DNA of the CDR3: TGTGCCAGCAGCTTTTCAGGAGGGAACACCGGGGAGCTGTTTTTT. This translates into CASSFSGGNTGELFF.